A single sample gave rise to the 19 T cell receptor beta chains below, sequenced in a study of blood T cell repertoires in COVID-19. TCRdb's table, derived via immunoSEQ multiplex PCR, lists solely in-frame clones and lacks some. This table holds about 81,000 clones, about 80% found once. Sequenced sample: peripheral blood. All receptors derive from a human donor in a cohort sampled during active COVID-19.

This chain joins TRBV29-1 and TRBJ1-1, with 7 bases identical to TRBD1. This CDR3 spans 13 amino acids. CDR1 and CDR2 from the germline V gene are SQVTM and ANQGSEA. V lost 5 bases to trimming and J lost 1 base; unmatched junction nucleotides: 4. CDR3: CSVKGQPNTEAFF. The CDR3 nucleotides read TGCAGCGTTAAGGGACAGCCGAACACTGAAGCTTTCTTT.

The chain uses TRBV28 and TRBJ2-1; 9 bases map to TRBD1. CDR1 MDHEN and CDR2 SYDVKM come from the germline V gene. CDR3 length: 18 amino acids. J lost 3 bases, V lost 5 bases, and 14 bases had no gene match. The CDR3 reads CASSPLYQDRGYYNEQFF. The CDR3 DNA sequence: TGTGCCAGCAGTCCGCTATACCAGGACAGGGGCTACTACAATGAGCAGTTCTTC.

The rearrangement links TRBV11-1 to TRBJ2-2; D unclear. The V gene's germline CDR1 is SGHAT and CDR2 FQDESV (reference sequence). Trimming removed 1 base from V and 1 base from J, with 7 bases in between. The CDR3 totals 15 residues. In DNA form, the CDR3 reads TGTGCCAGCAGCTTAGTTCGGTTGAACACCGGGGAGCTGTTTTTT. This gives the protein CASSLVRLNTGELFF.

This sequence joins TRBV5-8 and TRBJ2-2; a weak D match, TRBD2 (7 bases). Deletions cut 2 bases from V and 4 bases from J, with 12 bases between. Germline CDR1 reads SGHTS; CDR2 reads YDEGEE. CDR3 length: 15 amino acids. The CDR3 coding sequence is TGTGCCAGCAGCTTAGGACAGCGGGGCACCGGGGAGCTGTTTTTT. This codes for CASSLGQRGTGELFF.

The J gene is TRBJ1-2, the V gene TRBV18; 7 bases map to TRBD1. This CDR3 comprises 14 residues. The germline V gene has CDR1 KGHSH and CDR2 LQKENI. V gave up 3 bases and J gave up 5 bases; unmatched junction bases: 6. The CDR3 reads CASSPKTGAYGYTF. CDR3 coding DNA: TGTGCCAGCTCACCGAAAACAGGGGCGTATGGCTACACCTTC.

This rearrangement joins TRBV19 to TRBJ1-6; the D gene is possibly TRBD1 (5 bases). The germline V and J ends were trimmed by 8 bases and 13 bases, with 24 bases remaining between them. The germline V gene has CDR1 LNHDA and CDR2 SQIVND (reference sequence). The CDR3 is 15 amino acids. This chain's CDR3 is CASAPGRGFFVPLHF. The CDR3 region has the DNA TGTGCCAGTGCACCGGGACGGGGGTTTTTTGTTCCCCTCCACTTT.

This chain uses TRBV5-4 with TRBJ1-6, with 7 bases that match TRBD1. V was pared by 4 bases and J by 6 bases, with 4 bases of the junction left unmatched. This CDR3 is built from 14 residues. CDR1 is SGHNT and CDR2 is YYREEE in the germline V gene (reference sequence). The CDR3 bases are TGTGCCAGCAGCAGGGGGCAGAGTAATTCACCCCTCCACTTT. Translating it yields CASSRGQSNSPLHF.

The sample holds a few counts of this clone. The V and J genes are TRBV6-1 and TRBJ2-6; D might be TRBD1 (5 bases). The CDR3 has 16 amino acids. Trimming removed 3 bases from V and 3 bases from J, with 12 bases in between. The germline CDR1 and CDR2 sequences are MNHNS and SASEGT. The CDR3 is CASSDRERGGANVLTF. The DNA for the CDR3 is TGTGCCAGCAGTGATAGGGAAAGGGGTGGGGCCAACGTCCTGACTTTC.

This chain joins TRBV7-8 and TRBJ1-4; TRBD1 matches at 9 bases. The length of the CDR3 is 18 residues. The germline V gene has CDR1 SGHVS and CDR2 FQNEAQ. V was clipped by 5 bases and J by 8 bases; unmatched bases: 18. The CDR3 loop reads CASSRNAGLTGGREKLFF. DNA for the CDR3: TGTGCCAGCAGCCGTAACGCCGGGCTGACAGGGGGTCGGGAAAAACTGTTTTTT.

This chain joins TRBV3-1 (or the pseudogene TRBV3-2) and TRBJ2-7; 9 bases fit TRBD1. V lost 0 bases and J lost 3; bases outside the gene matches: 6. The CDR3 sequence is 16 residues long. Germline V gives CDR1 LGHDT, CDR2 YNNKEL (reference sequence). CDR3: CASSQDGTGMFYEQYF. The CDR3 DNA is TGTGCCAGCAGCCAAGATGGGACAGGGATGTTCTACGAGCAGTACTTC.

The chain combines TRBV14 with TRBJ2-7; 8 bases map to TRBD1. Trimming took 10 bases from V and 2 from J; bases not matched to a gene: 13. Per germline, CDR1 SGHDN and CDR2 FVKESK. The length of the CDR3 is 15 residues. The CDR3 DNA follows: TGTGCCACCACAGACGTCGGGACAGGTGCCTACGAGCAGTACTTC. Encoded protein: CATTDVGTGAYEQYF.

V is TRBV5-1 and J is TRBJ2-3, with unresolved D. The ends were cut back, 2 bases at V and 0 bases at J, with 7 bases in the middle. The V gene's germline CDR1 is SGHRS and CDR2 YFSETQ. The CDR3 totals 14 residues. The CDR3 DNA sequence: TGCGCCAGCAGCTTTAGAACTAGCACAGATACGCAGTATTTT. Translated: CASSFRTSTDTQYF.

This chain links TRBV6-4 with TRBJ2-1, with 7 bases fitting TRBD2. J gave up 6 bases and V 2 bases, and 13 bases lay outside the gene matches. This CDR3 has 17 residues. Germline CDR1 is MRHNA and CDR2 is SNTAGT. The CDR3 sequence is CASSDTPSGLGFNEQFF. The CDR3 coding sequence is TGTGCCAGCAGTGACACCCCCTCAGGACTAGGGTTCAATGAGCAGTTCTTC.

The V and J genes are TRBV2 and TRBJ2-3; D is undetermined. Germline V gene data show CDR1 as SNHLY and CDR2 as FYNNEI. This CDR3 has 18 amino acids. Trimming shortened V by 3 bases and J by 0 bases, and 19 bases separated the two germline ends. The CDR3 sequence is CASSDPHRREASTDTQYF. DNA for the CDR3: TGTGCCAGCAGTGACCCCCACCGGAGAGAAGCTAGCACAGATACGCAGTATTTT.

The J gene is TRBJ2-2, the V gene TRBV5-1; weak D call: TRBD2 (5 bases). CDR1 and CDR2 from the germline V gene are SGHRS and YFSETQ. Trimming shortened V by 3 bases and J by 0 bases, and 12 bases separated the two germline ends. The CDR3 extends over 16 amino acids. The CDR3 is CASSYRGETNTGELFF. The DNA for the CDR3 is TGCGCCAGCAGCTACCGTGGGGAGACGAACACCGGGGAGCTGTTTTTT.

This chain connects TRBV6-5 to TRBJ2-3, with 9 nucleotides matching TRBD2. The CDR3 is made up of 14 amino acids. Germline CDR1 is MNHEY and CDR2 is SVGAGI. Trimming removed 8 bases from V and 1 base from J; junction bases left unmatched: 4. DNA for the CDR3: TGTGCCAGCGAAGCGGGGGGCCGCACAGATACGCAGTATTTT. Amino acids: CASEAGGRTDTQYF.

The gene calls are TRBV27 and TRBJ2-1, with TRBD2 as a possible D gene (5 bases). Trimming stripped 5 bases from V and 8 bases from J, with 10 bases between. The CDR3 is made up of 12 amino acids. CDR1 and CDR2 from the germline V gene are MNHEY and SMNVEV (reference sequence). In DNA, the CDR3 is TGTGCCAGCAGTCCAACGCGGGATGAGCAGTTCTTC. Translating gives CASSPTRDEQFF.

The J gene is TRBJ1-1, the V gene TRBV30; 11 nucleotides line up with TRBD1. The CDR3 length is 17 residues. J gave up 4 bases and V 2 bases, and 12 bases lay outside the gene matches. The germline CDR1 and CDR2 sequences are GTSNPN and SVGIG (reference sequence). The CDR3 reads CAWSRTGGRRKGTEAFF. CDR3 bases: TGTGCCTGGAGTCGGACAGGGGGCAGAAGGAAGGGCACTGAAGCTTTCTTT.

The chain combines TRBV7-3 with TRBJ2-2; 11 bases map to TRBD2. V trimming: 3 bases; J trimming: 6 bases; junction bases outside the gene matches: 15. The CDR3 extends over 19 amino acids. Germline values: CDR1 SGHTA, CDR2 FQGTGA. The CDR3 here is CASSFHFSPLAGGPGELFF. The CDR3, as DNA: TGTGCCAGCAGCTTTCACTTCTCGCCTCTAGCGGGGGGACCCGGGGAGCTGTTTTTT.